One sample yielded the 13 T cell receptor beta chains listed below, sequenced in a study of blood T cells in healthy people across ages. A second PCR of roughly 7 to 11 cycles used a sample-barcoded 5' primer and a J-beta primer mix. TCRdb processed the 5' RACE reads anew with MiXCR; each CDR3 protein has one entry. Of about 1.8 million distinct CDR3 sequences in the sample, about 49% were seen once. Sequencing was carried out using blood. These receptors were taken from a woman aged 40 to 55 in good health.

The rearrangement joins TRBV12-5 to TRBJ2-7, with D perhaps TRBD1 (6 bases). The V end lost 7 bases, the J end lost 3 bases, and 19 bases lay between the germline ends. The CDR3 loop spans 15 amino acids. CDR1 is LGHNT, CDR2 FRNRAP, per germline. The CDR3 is CASDPRDTVYYEQYF. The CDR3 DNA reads TGTGCTAGTGATCCTCGGGACACCGTATACTACGAGCAGTACTTC.

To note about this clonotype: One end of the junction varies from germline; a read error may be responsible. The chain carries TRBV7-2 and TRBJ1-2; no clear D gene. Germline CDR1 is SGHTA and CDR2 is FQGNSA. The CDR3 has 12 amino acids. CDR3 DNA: TGTGCCAGCAGCTTCGTAAGGGATGGCTGCACCTTC. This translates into CASSFVRDGCTF.

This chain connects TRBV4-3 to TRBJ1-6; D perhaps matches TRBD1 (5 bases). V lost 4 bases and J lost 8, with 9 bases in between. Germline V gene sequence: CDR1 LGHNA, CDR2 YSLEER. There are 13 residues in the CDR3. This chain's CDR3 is CASSPFRDSPLHF. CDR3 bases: TGCGCCAGCAGCCCTTTCAGGGATTCACCCCTCCACTTT.

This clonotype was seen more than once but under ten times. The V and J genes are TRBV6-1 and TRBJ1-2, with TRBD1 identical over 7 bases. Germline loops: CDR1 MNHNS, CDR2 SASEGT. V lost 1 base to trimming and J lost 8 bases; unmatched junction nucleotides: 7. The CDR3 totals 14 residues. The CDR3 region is CASSEGQGIGGYTF. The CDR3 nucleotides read TGTGCCAGCAGTGAAGGACAGGGAATCGGCGGCTACACCTTC.

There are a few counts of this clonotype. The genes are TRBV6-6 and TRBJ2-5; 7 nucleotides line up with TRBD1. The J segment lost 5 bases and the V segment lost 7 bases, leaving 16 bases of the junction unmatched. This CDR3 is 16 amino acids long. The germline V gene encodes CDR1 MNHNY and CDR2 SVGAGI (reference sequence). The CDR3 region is CASKVPPAGGIETQYF. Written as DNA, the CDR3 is TGTGCCAGCAAAGTTCCCCCCGCAGGGGGTATCGAGACCCAGTACTTC.

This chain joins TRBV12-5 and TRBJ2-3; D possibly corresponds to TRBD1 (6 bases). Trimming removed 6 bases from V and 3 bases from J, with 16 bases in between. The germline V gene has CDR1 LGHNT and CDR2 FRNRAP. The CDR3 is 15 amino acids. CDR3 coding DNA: TGTGCTAGTGGCATACAGGGTAGTTGGACAGATACGCAGTATTTT. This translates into CASGIQGSWTDTQYF. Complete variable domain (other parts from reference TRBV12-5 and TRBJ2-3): DARVTQTPRHKVTEMGQEVTMRCQPILGHNTVFWYRQTMMQGLELLAYFRNRAPLDDSGMPKDRFSAEMPDATLATLKIQPSEPRDSAVYFCASGIQGSWTDTQYFGPGTRLTVL.

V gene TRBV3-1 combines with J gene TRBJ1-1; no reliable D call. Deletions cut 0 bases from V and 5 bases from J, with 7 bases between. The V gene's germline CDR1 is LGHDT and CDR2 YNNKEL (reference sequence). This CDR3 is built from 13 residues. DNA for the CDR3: TGTGCCAGCAGCCAAGATTCCAGAACTGAAGCTTTCTTT. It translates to CASSQDSRTEAFF.

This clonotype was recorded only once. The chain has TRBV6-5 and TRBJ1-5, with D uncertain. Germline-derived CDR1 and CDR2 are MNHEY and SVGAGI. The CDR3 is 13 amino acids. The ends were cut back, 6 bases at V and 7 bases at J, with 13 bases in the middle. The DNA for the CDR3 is TGTGCCAGCAGCGTAACCTCGGGCCAGCCCCAGCATTTT. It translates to CASSVTSGQPQHF.

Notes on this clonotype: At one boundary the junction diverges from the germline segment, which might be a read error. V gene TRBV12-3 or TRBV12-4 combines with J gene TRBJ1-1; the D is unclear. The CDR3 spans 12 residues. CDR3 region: CASKFKNPEAFF. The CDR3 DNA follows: TGTGCCAGCAAATTCAAGAACCCTGAAGCTTTCTTT.

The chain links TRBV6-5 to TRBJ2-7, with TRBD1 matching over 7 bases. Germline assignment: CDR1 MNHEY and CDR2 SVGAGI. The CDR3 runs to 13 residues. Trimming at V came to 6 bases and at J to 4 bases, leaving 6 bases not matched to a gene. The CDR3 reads CASSDRAGYEQYF. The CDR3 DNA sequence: TGTGCCAGCAGCGACAGGGCCGGTTACGAGCAGTACTTC.

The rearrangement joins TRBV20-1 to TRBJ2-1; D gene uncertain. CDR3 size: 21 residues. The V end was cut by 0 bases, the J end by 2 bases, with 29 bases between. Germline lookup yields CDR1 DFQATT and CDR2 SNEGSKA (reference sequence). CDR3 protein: CSARDVGIEARPTSTYNEQFF. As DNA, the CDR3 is TGCAGTGCTAGAGATGTGGGAATCGAGGCTAGACCCACGTCTACCTACAATGAGCAGTTCTTC.

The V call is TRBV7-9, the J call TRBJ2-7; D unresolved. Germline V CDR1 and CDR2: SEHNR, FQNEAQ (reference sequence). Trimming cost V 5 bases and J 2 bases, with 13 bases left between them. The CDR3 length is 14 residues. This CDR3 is CASSPRTTPYEQYF. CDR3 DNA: TGTGCCAGCAGCCCCAGAACTACTCCCTACGAGCAGTACTTC.

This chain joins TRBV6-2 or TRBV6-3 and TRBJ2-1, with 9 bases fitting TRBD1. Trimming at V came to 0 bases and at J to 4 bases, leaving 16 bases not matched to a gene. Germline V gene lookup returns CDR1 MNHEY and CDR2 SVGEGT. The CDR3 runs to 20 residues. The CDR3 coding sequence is TGTGCCAGCAGTTACTCACAGGTACTTTCGGGACAGGGCGCATACAATGAGCAGTTCTTC. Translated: CASSYSQVLSGQGAYNEQFF.